The 4 T cell receptor beta chains below all came from one sample that was sequenced in a study of blood T cell repertoires in COVID-19. TCRdb's table, derived via immunoSEQ multiplex PCR, lists solely in-frame clones and lacks some. The sample has about 140,000 clones, 75% to 90% seen once; the top ten hold 1.7%. Sequenced: peripheral blood. These receptors were obtained from a woman aged 50 to 60 with acute or convalescent COVID-19.

This sequence joins TRBV6-1 and TRBJ2-3; TRBD2 is a possible D gene (5 bases). CDR3 length equals 15 residues. Trimming left V 3 bases short and J 2 bases short, with 12 bases between. Germline V CDR1 and CDR2: MNHNS, SASEGT. CDR3 sequence reads: CASSESRTYTDTQYF. CDR3 DNA sequence: TGTGCCAGCAGTGAGTCCCGGACTTACACAGATACGCAGTATTTT.

This rearrangement joins TRBV5-6 to TRBJ1-1; 10 bases are a match to TRBD1. The CDR3 spans 16 residues. Germline V CDR1 and CDR2: SGHDT, YYEEEE. J lost 3 bases, V lost 3 bases, and 8 bases had no gene match. The CDR3 DNA reads TGTGCCAGCAGCTCCCGGGACAGGGGAAGGGACACTGAAGCTTTCTTT. This gives the protein CASSSRDRGRDTEAFF.

The chain couples TRBV7-9 to TRBJ2-5; 7 bases match TRBD2. The CDR3 contains 15 residues. Trimming took 4 bases from V and 5 from J; bases not matched to a gene: 10. In germline, CDR1 is SEHNR, CDR2 FQNEAQ (reference sequence). The CDR3 sequence is CASSSLSAGVETQYF. The CDR3 DNA reads TGTGCCAGCAGCTCCCTCTCCGCGGGAGTGGAGACCCAGTACTTC.

The chain couples TRBV9 to TRBJ2-1, with D perhaps TRBD2 (5 bases). The germline gives CDR1 SGDLS, CDR2 YYNGEE. V was trimmed by 1 base and J by 0 bases, leaving 8 bases between them. There are 15 residues in the CDR3. DNA of the CDR3: TGTGCCAGCAGCGTACGGGATAGCTCCTACAATGAGCAGTTCTTC. Encoded protein: CASSVRDSSYNEQFF. The full variable domain, with the rest looked up from reference TRBV9 and TRBJ2-1, is DSGVTQTPKHLITATGQRVTLRCSPRSGDLSVYWYQQSLDQGLQFLIQYYNGEERAKGNILERFSAQQFPDLHSELNLSSLELGDSALYFCASSVRDSSYNEQFFGPGTRLTVL.